This T cell receptor beta chain was profiled in a study of blood T cell repertoires in COVID-19. Across the study: COVID-19 samples collected from the United States, Italy and Spain covered acute and convalescent phases.

Original processing methods: Scientists estimated how many nucleated cells there were by amplifying reference gene primers. Using immunoSEQ multiplex PCR, the repertoire was profiled, and TCRdb retains in-frame clones only, with some absent. V, J and clone size are those of that table, while D and trimming were read from the DNA. The sample carries more than 60,000 clones, under 95% recorded once. The CDR3 is made up of 15 amino acids. Germline CDR1 and CDR2: LNHDA and SQIVND (reference sequence). Losses at the gene ends were 6 bases for V and 6 bases for J; bases not matched to a gene: 13. The J gene is TRBJ1-2, the V gene TRBV19; 7 nucleotides line up with TRBD1. This sequence was found in a woman older than 75 with active or convalescent COVID-19. Sequenced sample: peripheral blood. CDR3 nucleotides: TGTGCCAGTAGGAACAGGGGATCCAGCTCTCATGGCTACACCTTC. It specifies CASRNRGSSSHGYTF.